These 17 T cell receptor beta chains originate from one sample sequenced in a study of post-analysis software for immune sequencing data. Study observations and caveats: With TRBV5-6, TRBV5-1 and TRBV20-1 included, several TRBV segments were more frequent in patients than in controls.

The TCR beta cDNA libraries carried unique molecular identifiers. Each CDR3 protein is one row after TCRdb ran MiXCR on the PCR reads. The profile shows about 800,000 distinct CDR3 sequences, roughly 27% of them singletons. No antigen has been assigned to these receptors. The sequenced material came from blood. These receptors were taken from a girl under 18 with multiple sclerosis.

The CDR3 nucleotides read TGTGCCAGCAGTTACTCGGGGCGAACTGCCGGGGAGCTGTTTTTT. As protein: CASSYSGRTAGELFF. The gene calls are TRBV6-5 and TRBJ2-2, with D perhaps matching TRBD1 (5 bases). The CDR3 is 15 amino acids. The V gene's germline CDR1 is MNHEY and CDR2 SVGAGI. V was shortened by 0 bases and J by 6 bases, with 11 bases between the two germline ends.

A word on this clonotype: The junction and the germline gene differ at one end; a read error may be behind it. J is TRBJ1-4 and V is TRBV28; D gene uncertain. The CDR3 contains 15 residues. Looked up from germline, CDR1 is MDHEN and CDR2 is SYDVKM. The DNA of the CDR3 is TGTGCCGGCAGTTTAAGCGTTGCAACTAATGAAAAACTGTTTTTT. Translating gives CAGSLSVATNEKLFF.

This clonotype was counted a few times. The chain combines TRBV20-1 with TRBJ1-2, with D unresolved. Trimming pared 2 bases from V and 4 bases from J, leaving 17 bases between. The CDR3 totals 15 residues. Germline assignment: CDR1 DFQATT and CDR2 SNEGSKA (reference sequence). The CDR3 sequence: CSARRLASQTYGYTF. CDR3 in DNA: TGCAGTGCTAGAAGGTTAGCCAGCCAAACCTATGGCTACACCTTC.

The rearrangement links TRBV2 to TRBJ1-5, with a tentative D call TRBD1 (6 bases). Germline CDR1 and CDR2: SNHLY and FYNNEI. V dropped 11 bases and J dropped 7 bases, with 24 bases sitting between them. The CDR3 has 15 residues. In DNA form, the CDR3 reads TGTGCCGGCACCCTCAGGGCAGGGGCAGAACAGCCCCAGCATTTT. Translation gives CAGTLRAGAEQPQHF. The full variable domain, completed using reference TRBV2 and TRBJ1-5, is EPEVTQTPSHQVTQMGQEVILRCVPISNHLYFYWYRQILGQKVEFLVSFYNNEISEKSEIFDDQFSVERPDGSNFTLKIRSTKLEDSAMYFCAGTLRAGAEQPQHFGDGTRLSIL.

CDR3 region: CASSQDPGQNTEAFF. In DNA form, the CDR3 reads TGCGCCAGCAGCCAAGATCCGGGACAGAACACTGAAGCTTTCTTT. This chain joins TRBV4-3 and TRBJ1-1; tentative D call: TRBD1 (6 bases). The germline gives CDR1 LGHNA, CDR2 YSLEER. V was pared by 0 bases and J by 1 base, with 9 bases between. There are 15 residues in the CDR3.

This rearrangement joins TRBV20-1 to TRBJ2-7; D unclear. Germline values: CDR1 DFQATT, CDR2 SNEGSKA (reference sequence). CDR3 length equals 13 residues. With 3 bases removed from V and 0 bases from J, the gap between germline ends came to 9 bases. CDR3 sequence (DNA): TGCAGTGCTAGTGGGCAGTTCTCCTACGAGCAGTACTTC. It specifies CSASGQFSYEQYF.

As concerns this clonotype: No conserved phenylalanine or tryptophan is present at the end of the CDR3, so a read error is the likely explanation. V is TRBV29-1 and J is TRBJ2-5, with D unresolved. The germline CDR1 and CDR2 sequences are SQVTM and ANQGSEA. This CDR3 region has 10 residues. Trimming shortened V by 3 bases and J by 11 bases, and 10 bases separated the two germline ends. CDR3 loop: CSVENLEQYC. For the CDR3, the DNA is TGCAGCGTTGAGAATCTTGAGCAGTACTGC.

The genes are TRBV6-5 and TRBJ1-2, with 7 nucleotides matching TRBD1. The CDR3 length is 13 residues. Germline loops: CDR1 MNHEY, CDR2 SVGAGI. J was trimmed by 9 bases and V by 3 bases; bases with no gene match: 7. CDR3: CASSYQTTGSYTF. The DNA of the CDR3 is TGTGCCAGCAGTTATCAAACGACAGGGAGCTACACCTTC.

This clonotype was seen a few times. This chain uses TRBV7-2 with TRBJ1-5, with 8 positions matching TRBD1. Germline values: CDR1 SGHTA, CDR2 FQGNSA. CDR3 size: 15 residues. Trimming at V came to 5 bases and at J to 5 bases, leaving 8 bases not matched to a gene. The CDR3 DNA reads TGTGCCAGCAGCCCGGGAGGGACAGGCCATCAGCCCCAGCATTTT. Protein product: CASSPGGTGHQPQHF.

The rearrangement links TRBV20-1 to TRBJ2-3, with 7 bases lining up with TRBD2. The CDR3 is 13 residues long. Germline assignment: CDR1 DFQATT and CDR2 SNEGSKA (reference sequence). V dropped 3 bases and J dropped 3; count of bases not matched to a gene: 3. CDR3: CSASGRRTDTQYF. In DNA, the CDR3 is TGCAGTGCTAGCGGGAGGCGGACAGATACGCAGTATTTT.

CDR3 bases: TGCGCCAGCAGCCTTCGACAGGGCTCCTATAATTCACCCCTCCACTTT. Translating it yields CASSLRQGSYNSPLHF. The gene calls are TRBV5-1 and TRBJ1-6; TRBD1 matches 7 bases. From germline, CDR1 is SGHRS and CDR2 YFSETQ. The V gene end was trimmed by 4 bases and the J gene end by 0 bases; junction bases not matched to a gene: 4. This CDR3 spans 16 amino acids.

The chain employs TRBV11-2 and TRBJ2-1, with a tentative D call TRBD2 (7 bases). The ends were cut back, 5 bases at V and 3 bases at J, with 23 bases in the middle. The CDR3 consists of 18 residues. Germline values: CDR1 SGHAT, CDR2 FQNNGV. This CDR3 is CASSLVGGAALVYNEQFF. CDR3 sequence (DNA): TGTGCCAGCAGCCTAGTTGGGGGGGCCGCGTTAGTCTACAATGAGCAGTTCTTC.

This clonotype was found a few times. The genes are TRBV29-1 and TRBJ1-2; 10 bases agree with TRBD1. The CDR3 sequence is 14 residues long. Germline assignment: CDR1 SQVTM and CDR2 ANQGSEA. The V segment lost 7 bases and the J segment 5 bases; nucleotides outside the gene matches: 10. CDR3 nucleotides: TGCAGCGCCTTGACCTCGGGACAGGGGTATGGCTACACCTTC. Its protein is CSALTSGQGYGYTF.

This chain uses TRBV7-2 with TRBJ2-4, with 8 bases lining up with TRBD2. The better agreement between TRBJ2-7 and the DNA end casts doubt on the J call. The CDR3 spans 18 residues. Germline V gene sequence: CDR1 SGHTA, CDR2 FQGNSA. The CDR3 loop is CASSLARGTGGGTYEQYF. The DNA of the CDR3 is TGTGCCAGCAGCTTAGCGAGGGGTACTGGCGGGGGGACCTACGAGCAGTACTTC.

The chain recombines TRBV20-1 with TRBJ2-5; D perhaps matches TRBD1 (6 bases). The CDR3 contains 14 residues. V was pared by 6 bases and J by 4 bases, with 18 bases between. Germline values: CDR1 DFQATT, CDR2 SNEGSKA (reference sequence). DNA of the CDR3: TGCAGTGCCCTACAGGACAGTGTTCGAGAGACCCAGTACTTC. It yields the protein CSALQDSVRETQYF.

The rearrangement joins TRBV9 to TRBJ2-4; either TRBD1 or TRBD2 may supply D (5 bases each). Judging by the DNA end, TRBJ2-5 fits better; the J call may be wrong. The CDR3 contains 17 residues. Germline V gene data show CDR1 as SGDLS and CDR2 as YYNGEE. The DNA of the CDR3 is TGTGCCAGCAGCGCCTCCCCCCTAGGGGAGTATAGAGAGACCCAGTACTTC. It codes for CASSASPLGEYRETQYF.

This clonotype was seen a few times. The V and J genes are TRBV9 and TRBJ2-6; D ambiguous. The CDR3 is made up of 15 amino acids. Germline-derived CDR1 and CDR2 are SGDLS and YYNGEE. V lost 5 bases, J lost 0 bases, and 9 bases lay in between. Written as DNA, the CDR3 is TGTGCCAGCAGAACAAGGGACTCTGGGGCCAACGTCCTGACTTTC. It specifies CASRTRDSGANVLTF.